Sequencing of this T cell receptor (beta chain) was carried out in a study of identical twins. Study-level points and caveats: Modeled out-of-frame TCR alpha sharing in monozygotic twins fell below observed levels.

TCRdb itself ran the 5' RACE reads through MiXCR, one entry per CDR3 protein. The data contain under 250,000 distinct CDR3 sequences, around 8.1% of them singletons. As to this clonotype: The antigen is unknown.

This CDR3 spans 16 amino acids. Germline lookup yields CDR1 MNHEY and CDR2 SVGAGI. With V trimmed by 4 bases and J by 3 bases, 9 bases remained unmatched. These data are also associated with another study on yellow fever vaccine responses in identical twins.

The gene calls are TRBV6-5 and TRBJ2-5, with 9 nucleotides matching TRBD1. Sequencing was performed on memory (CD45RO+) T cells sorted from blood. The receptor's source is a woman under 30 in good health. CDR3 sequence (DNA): TGTGCCAGCAGTTTGGCCCCCCGGACAGGGGAAGAGACCCAGTACTTC. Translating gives CASSLAPRTGEETQYF.